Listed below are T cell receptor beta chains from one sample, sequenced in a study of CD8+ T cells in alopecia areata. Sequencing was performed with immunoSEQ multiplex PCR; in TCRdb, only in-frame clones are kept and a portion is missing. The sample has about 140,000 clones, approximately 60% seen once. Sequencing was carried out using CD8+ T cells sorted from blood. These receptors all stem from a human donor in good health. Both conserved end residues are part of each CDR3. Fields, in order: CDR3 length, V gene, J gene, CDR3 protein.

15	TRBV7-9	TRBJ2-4	CASSLARQGNDIQYF
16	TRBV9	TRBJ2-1	CASSVGLAGSYNEQFF
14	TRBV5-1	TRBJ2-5	CASSPDDGEVTQYF
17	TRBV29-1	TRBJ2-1	CSVEESQLAFSDNEQFF
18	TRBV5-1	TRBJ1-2	CASSLDGTGAPQDYGYTF
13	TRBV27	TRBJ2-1	CASSLTGYNEQFF
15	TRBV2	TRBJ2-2	CATSTGTANTGELFF
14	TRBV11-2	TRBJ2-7	CASSFGASDYEQYF
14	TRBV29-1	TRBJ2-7	CSVETGLATYEQYF
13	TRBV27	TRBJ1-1	CASSTGWNTEAFF
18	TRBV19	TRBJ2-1	CASSIPYSDRARYNEQFF
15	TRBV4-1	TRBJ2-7	CASSQLRGSSYEQYF
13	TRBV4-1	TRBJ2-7	CASSPRGVYEQYF
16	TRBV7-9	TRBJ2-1	CASSSPTVPQHSEQFF
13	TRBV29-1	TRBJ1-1	CSVGWGDDTEAFF
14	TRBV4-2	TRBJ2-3	CASMVAGLTDTQYF
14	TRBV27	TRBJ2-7	CASSLKGVMNEQYF
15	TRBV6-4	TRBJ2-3	CASSEKAGGEDTQYF
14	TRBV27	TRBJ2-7	CASSPSGPSYEQYF
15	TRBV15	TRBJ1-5	CATSRDDRGFQPQHF
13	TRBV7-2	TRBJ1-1	CASSLPGQGRAFF
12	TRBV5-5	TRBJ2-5	CASSPRGETQYF